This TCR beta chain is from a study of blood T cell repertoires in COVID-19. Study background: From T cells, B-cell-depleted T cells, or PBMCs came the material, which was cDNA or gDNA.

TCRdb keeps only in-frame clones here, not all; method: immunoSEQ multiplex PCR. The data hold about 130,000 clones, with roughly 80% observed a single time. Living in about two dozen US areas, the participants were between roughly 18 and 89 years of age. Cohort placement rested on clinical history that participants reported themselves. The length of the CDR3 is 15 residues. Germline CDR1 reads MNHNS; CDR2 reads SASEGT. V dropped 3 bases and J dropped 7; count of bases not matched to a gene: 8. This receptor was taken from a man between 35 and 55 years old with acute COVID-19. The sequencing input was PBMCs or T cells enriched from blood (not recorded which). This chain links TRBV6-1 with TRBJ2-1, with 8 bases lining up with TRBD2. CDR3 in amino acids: CASSEIAGPFNEQFF. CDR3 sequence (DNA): TGTGCCAGCAGTGAGATAGCGGGGCCGTTTAATGAGCAGTTCTTC.